These 15 T cell receptor beta chains were all obtained from the same sample, sequenced in a study of T cells in Graves' hyperthyroidism and ophthalmopathy. TCR beta CDR3 regions were amplified from RNA transcripts. TCR CDR3 underwent first-round RT-PCR with the HTBI primer set. A single record per CDR3 protein comes from TCRdb applying MiXCR to the multiplex PCR reads. The profile shows hundreds of thousands of distinct CDR3 sequences, 14% of them singletons. Sequences were obtained from blood. These TCRs come from a woman aged 18-29 years with Graves' hyperthyroidism.

The CDR3 reads CATSDLGTGTDTQYF. As DNA, the CDR3 is TGTGCCACCAGTGATTTGGGGACAGGGACAGATACGCAGTATTTT. This chain uses TRBV24-1 with TRBJ2-3; the match to TRBD1 covers 9 bases. V shed 0 bases, J shed 3 bases, and the junction held 0 bases outside the gene matches. CDR3 length: 15 amino acids. Germline lookup yields CDR1 KGHDR and CDR2 SFDVKD.

This clonotype was seen ten or more times. The V gene is TRBV7-9, the J gene TRBJ1-1; D perhaps matches TRBD1 (5 bases). The germline CDR1 and CDR2 sequences are SEHNR and FQNEAQ (reference sequence). Trimming shortened V by 2 bases and J by 11 bases, and 21 bases separated the two germline ends. This CDR3 has 15 residues. This CDR3 is CASSLITGALARAFF. The CDR3 DNA reads as TGTGCCAGCAGCTTAATAACTGGGGCCCTCGCAAGGGCTTTCTTT.

This clonotype was detected only a few times. V gene TRBV5-6 combines with J gene TRBJ2-1, with 8 bases fitting TRBD1. The CDR3 runs 15 residues. V lost 3 bases, J lost 7 bases, and 9 bases stayed unmatched. Germline loops: CDR1 SGHDT, CDR2 YYEEEE. CDR3 in amino acids: CASSWGPQGANEQFF. CDR3 nucleotide sequence: TGTGCCAGCAGCTGGGGTCCGCAGGGGGCAAATGAGCAGTTCTTC. Drawing the rest from reference TRBV5-6 and TRBJ2-1, the complete variable domain is DAGVTQSPTHLIKTRGQQVTLRCSPKSGHDTVSWYQQALGQGPQFIFQYYEEEERQRGNFPDRFSGHQFPNYSSELNVNALLLGDSALYLCASSWGPQGANEQFFGPGTRLTVL.

This clonotype was seen ten or more times. The genes are TRBV30 and TRBJ2-1; tentative D call: TRBD1 (6 bases). The CDR3 runs to 14 residues. Germline values: CDR1 GTSNPN, CDR2 SVGIG (reference sequence). Trimming stripped 3 bases from V and 9 bases from J, with 18 bases between. CDR3 sequence: CAWRDTGSGAEQFF. The CDR3 nucleotides read TGTGCCTGGAGAGATACAGGGTCCGGGGCTGAGCAGTTCTTC.

In this sample, this clonotype turned up many times. This chain connects TRBV29-1 to TRBJ2-7; 11 positions agree with TRBD2. The length of the CDR3 is 17 residues. Germline values: CDR1 SQVTM, CDR2 ANQGSEA. Unmatched junction bases numbered 13, after V lost 4 bases and J lost 2 bases. CDR3 in amino acids: CSVAGLAADRFPYEQYF. In nucleotides, the CDR3 is TGCAGCGTTGCGGGACTAGCGGCCGACCGGTTCCCCTACGAGCAGTACTTC.

The chain uses TRBV27 and TRBJ1-5, with D unclear. The CDR3 runs 17 residues. V was shortened by 5 bases and J by 2 bases, with 19 bases between the two germline ends. CDR1 and CDR2 from the germline V gene are MNHEY and SMNVEV (reference sequence). CDR3 residues: CASSEFSRFNGNQPQHF. The CDR3 nucleotides are TGTGCCAGCAGTGAGTTTTCAAGGTTTAATGGCAATCAGCCCCAGCATTTT.

There are a few counts of this clonotype. The chain employs TRBV9 and TRBJ2-5; 8 bases line up with TRBD1. V lost 0 bases, J lost 7 bases, and 2 bases stayed unmatched. Germline values: CDR1 SGDLS, CDR2 YYNGEE. This CDR3 is built from 13 residues. The DNA of the CDR3 is TGTGCCAGCAGCGTAGTGACAGGGGCGACCCAGTACTTC. It is translated as CASSVVTGATQYF.

At least ten counts were recorded for this clonotype. The chain combines TRBV7-3 with TRBJ1-1, with D uncertain. The CDR3 consists of 13 residues. Trimming left V 4 bases short and J 1 base short, with 7 bases between. Germline lookup yields CDR1 SGHTA and CDR2 FQGTGA. CDR3 nucleotide sequence: TGTGCCAGCAGCTCGCAGCAGAACACTGAAGCTTTCTTT. Its protein is CASSSQQNTEAFF.

This clonotype was observed many times. CDR3: CASSGPGEKLFF. The CDR3 coding sequence is TGTGCCAGCTCAGGGCCCGGTGAAAAACTGTTTTTT. The gene calls are TRBV18 and TRBJ1-4; no clear D gene. This CDR3 is built from 12 residues. The V end lost 5 bases, the J end lost 7 bases, and 8 bases lay between the germline ends. Germline CDR1 and CDR2: KGHSH and LQKENI.

This clonotype was detected many times. The chain has TRBV7-9 and TRBJ2-3; D is perhaps TRBD1 or TRBD2 (5 bases each). The V end was cut by 5 bases, the J end by 6 bases, with 15 bases between. The germline V gene encodes CDR1 SEHNR and CDR2 FQNEAQ (reference sequence). This CDR3 is built from 14 residues. CDR3 nucleotide sequence: TGTGCCAGCAGCCTGTCGGGACCAGGGGATACGCAGTATTTT. This gives the protein CASSLSGPGDTQYF.

At least ten counts were recorded for this clonotype. This sequence joins TRBV30 and TRBJ1-5; no definite D call. CDR1 is GTSNPN and CDR2 is SVGIG in the germline V gene (reference sequence). Trimming removed 1 base at V and 2 bases at J, with 9 bases between. CDR3 size: 14 residues. In DNA form, the CDR3 reads TGTGCCTGGAGTGGGGATGCGGGCAATCAGCCCCAGCATTTT. The encoded protein is CAWSGDAGNQPQHF.

This clonotype was picked up a small number of times. The chain uses TRBV5-6 and TRBJ1-1; possibly TRBD1 for D (6 bases). The CDR3 has 15 amino acids. Germline V gene lookup returns CDR1 SGHDT and CDR2 YYEEEE. Trimming removed 2 bases from V and 10 bases from J, with 21 bases in between. CDR3 sequence (DNA): TGTGCCAGCAGCTTCGGGGGGCGGAGTATCGGTGGAGCTTTCTTT. It translates to CASSFGGRSIGGAFF.

This clonotype occurred a few times. This chain uses TRBV5-4 with TRBJ1-6; 8 bases line up with TRBD1. CDR3 size: 14 residues. Unmatched junction bases numbered 5, after V lost 3 bases and J lost 9 bases. Germline V gene lookup returns CDR1 SGHNT and CDR2 YYREEE (reference sequence). DNA for the CDR3: TGTGCCAGCAGCTCCGGGACAGGCAGTTCACCCCTCCACTTT. It yields the protein CASSSGTGSSPLHF.

This clonotype occurred many times. The chain's CDR3 is CAISESATGTGREKLFF. The CDR3 region has the DNA TGTGCCATCAGTGAGTCTGCCACCGGGACAGGAAGGGAAAAACTGTTTTTT. This chain connects TRBV10-3 to TRBJ1-4; 8 nucleotides agree with TRBD1. The V and J ends lost 0 bases and 8 bases, in that order; junction bases with no gene match: 11. Looked up from germline, CDR1 is ENHRY and CDR2 is SYGVKD. The CDR3 has 17 amino acids.

The rearrangement joins TRBV28 to TRBJ2-7; 10 nucleotides align to TRBD2. The J segment lost 1 base and the V segment lost 5 bases, leaving 8 bases of the junction unmatched. Germline values: CDR1 MDHEN, CDR2 SYDVKM. The CDR3 runs to 16 residues. This chain's CDR3 is CASSRTGTSESYEQYF. Here the CDR3 DNA reads TGTGCCAGCAGTCGTACCGGGACTAGCGAATCCTACGAGCAGTACTTC.